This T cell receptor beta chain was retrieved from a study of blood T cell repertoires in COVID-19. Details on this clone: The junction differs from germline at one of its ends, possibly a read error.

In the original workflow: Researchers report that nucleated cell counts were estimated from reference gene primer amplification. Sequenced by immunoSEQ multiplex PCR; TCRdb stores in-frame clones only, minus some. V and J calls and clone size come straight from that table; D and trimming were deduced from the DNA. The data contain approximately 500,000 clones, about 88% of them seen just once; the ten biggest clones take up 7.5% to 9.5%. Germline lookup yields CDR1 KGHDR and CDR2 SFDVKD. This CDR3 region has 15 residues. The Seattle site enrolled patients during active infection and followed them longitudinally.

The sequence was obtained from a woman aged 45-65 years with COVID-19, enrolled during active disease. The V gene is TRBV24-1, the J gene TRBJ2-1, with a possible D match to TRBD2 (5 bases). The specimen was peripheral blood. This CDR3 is CATSGSGTPGNEQFF. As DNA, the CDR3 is TGTGCCACTAGTGGTTCAGGAACCCCGGGGAATGAGCAGTTCTTC.